This T cell receptor (beta chain) was sequenced during a study of vaccination and CD4 T cells after COVID-19 (dated by TCRdb to 2021 to 2024). At the level of the whole study: Convalescent patients had a positive SARS-CoV-2 result on nasal swab PCR, and of these patients, several had mild disease and one had severe disease. Control cultures received a CEFX viral epitope pool as the positive control, an HIV-1 Nef peptide pool as the negative control, or no peptide. Overlapping spike peptide pools from SARS-CoV-2 and from the common cold coronaviruses HCoV-NL63, HCoV-OC43 and HCoV-229E were used as culture stimuli. In over 8 COVID-19 convalescent patients and a handful of infection-naive healthy vaccine recipients, the spike-specific CD4+ TCR repertoire before mRNA vaccination was compared with the repertoire after mRNA vaccination. The convalescent cohort included six males and four females, with two Hispanic individuals, seven Caucasians, two Asians and one multiracial person. Two doses of either the Pfizer-BioNTech BNT162b2 vaccine (n=8) or the Moderna mRNA-1273 vaccine (n=2) were administered to participants. Post-vaccine blood samples were obtained a median of approximately 70 days after the second vaccine dose, with a range of roughly 13 to 250 days. Post-COVID blood samples were collected from convalescent patients a median of approximately 93 days after diagnosis, with a range of roughly 30 to 161 days.

The paper's findings and limits, for the study overall: Of the vaccine-specific clones in convalescent patients, 304 of 307, or nearly all, reacted only to SARS-CoV-2 spike and did not cross-react with common cold coronaviruses. The number of convalescent patients in the study was relatively small, and the study did not examine early timepoints following natural infection. In convalescent patients, a median approximately 83% of post-vaccine SARS-CoV-2-reactive clones were detected only after vaccination, and vaccine-specific priming was suggested by this finding. An increase in the median number of SARS-CoV-2-reactive clonotypes from 20 to 25 after infection to roughly 38 after vaccination was observed, but the change was not found to be significant.

A word on this clonotype: Its binding antigen is unknown. No clone much larger than this one lies a single base away; base qualities are absent.

V has 3 bases trimmed and J has 4 bases trimmed; junction bases matching no gene number 2. According to the germline V gene, CDR1 reads KGHDR and CDR2 reads SFDVKD. The cysteine opens and the phenylalanine closes a CDR3 of 14 amino acids. This entry keeps only the CDR3 DNA: 42 bases, framed from base 1. Library creation used PCR. At the Johns Hopkins FTIC core, DNA from the cultured CD4+ T cells underwent TCR sequencing with the Oncomine TCR Beta short-read assay. Genomic DNA was extracted from the cultured CD4+ T cells with the QIAamp micro DNA kit. The Oncomine TCR Beta libraries from cultured CD4+ T cells were pooled using unique dual indexes and then sequenced on an Illumina iSeq 100. In the original analysis: Non-productive sequences were filtered out, and CDR3s that did not start with C, did not end with F or W, or were shorter than 7 amino acids were discarded. Antigen-specific clonotypes were identified with the MANAFEST web application by comparing peptide-stimulated wells with reference and other culture wells. For a clone to be called positive, the clone needed an FDR below 0.05, an odds ratio above 5, and a productive frequency above 0.1% in at least two of three replicate wells. A clonotype was classed as cross-reactive if the clonotype showed significant expansion both in SARS-CoV-2 spike wells and in at least one common cold coronavirus spike condition. Levenshtein distances (stringdist) and unrooted phylogenetic trees (ape) in R version 3.6.1 were used to assess CDR3 homology. Starting from the raw public reads, TCRdb applied fastp trimming at Q25, assembled clones with MiXCR and retained in-frame beta chains. Under each unique CDR3 protein, matching rows form one entry showing the most common genes and DNA. TCRdb, rather than the study authors, made the V and J calls. This sample is represented by about 12,000 distinct CDR3 sequences; 70% to 80% of them were singletons. The ten largest make up 20% to 25% of the sample.

The sample's treatment or condition label, decoded: approximately 11-day PBMC culture with coronavirus spike peptide pools or control peptides (ViraFEST assay). The ViraFEST assay, used in the study, expanded antigen-specific T cells with peptide pools and then identified the expanded clonotypes through TCR sequencing. Positive SARS-CoV-2 PCR tests in the convalescent patients dated from March to December 2020, before Alpha, Beta and Delta variants emerged in the United States. Over 1.5 million PBMCs per well were cultured in IMDM with 5% human AB serum and 8.5 to 10 IU/ml IL-2, plus 10 ug/ml peptide pools. On days 3 and 7, half of the culture medium was replaced with fresh IL-2-containing medium. After approximately 10 days of culture, CD4+ T cells were isolated by negative selection using the EasySep CD4+ T cell isolation kit. Ficoll-Paque Plus gradient centrifugation was used to isolate PBMCs from whole blood, and the isolated PBMCs were then either used fresh or cryopreserved at -140C. Triplicate wells were generally used for each culture condition.

The chain links TRBV24-1 with TRBJ1-2; 9 central bases correspond to TRBD1. The sample comprised CD4+ T cells from blood, cultured in vitro. This TCR derives from a human donor who had recovered from COVID-19. The DNA sequence follows: TGTGCCACCAGTGATACGACAGGGGGCTATGGCTACACCTTC. Translated, this gives CATSDTTGGYGYTF.